Presented here are 26 T cell receptor beta chains from one specimen sequenced in a study of CD8+ T cells in alopecia areata. The sequencing template was cDNA reverse transcribed from extracted RNA. Generated by immunoSEQ multiplex PCR, the TCRdb table keeps only in-frame clones and is missing some. The data hold about 190,000 clones, with 60% observed a single time. The treatment denotes: oral pan-JAK inhibitor, 5-10 mg twice daily. The sequenced sample was CD4+ T cells sorted from blood, obtained at week 4, from a patient treated with tofacitinib. These receptors came from a human donor with alopecia areata.

This clone was detected a few times. V gene TRBV25-1 combines with J gene TRBJ2-5, with D unresolved. CDR1 is MGHDK and CDR2 is SYGVNS in the germline V gene. There are 12 residues in the CDR3. The V end was cut by 4 bases, the J end by 5 bases, with 8 bases between. CDR3 protein: CASSVTVETQYF. The CDR3 nucleotides read TGTGCCAGCAGTGTCACGGTGGAGACCCAGTACTTC.

In this sample, this clone turned up a few times. The chain combines TRBV30 with TRBJ2-1; D is undetermined. The CDR3 consists of 11 residues. Germline-derived CDR1 and CDR2 are GTSNPN and SVGIG (reference sequence). The germline V and J ends were trimmed by 4 bases and 3 bases, with 4 bases remaining between them. CDR3 sequence (DNA): TGTGCCTGGACTGACTACAATGAGCAGTTCTTC. This codes for CAWTDYNEQFF. The variable domain in full, completed from reference TRBV30 and TRBJ2-1, reads SQTIHQWPATLVQPVGSPLSLECTVEGTSNPNLYWYRQAAGRGLQLLFYSVGIGQISSEVPQNLSASRPQDRQFILSSKKLLLSDSGFYLCAWTDYNEQFFGPGTRLTVL.

This clone was recorded a few times. The CDR3, as DNA: TGTGCCAGCAGCTTAGGGTCTAGCGGGAGACAAGAGACCCAGTACTTC. This translates into CASSLGSSGRQETQYF. This rearrangement joins TRBV7-2 to TRBJ2-5; 10 bases are a match to TRBD2. This CDR3 spans 16 amino acids. The germline V gene encodes CDR1 SGHTA and CDR2 FQGNSA. Trimming at V came to 1 base and at J to 2 bases, leaving 4 bases not matched to a gene. The full variable domain, with the rest looked up from reference TRBV7-2 and TRBJ2-5, is GAGVSQSPSNKVTEKGKDVELRCDPISGHTALYWYRQSLGQGLEFLIYFQGNSAPDKSGLPSDRFSAERTGGSVSTLTIQRTQQEDSAVYLCASSLGSSGRQETQYFGPGTRLLVL.

In the case of this clone: This may be a read error: a much more frequent sequence differs by one nucleotide. The rearrangement uses TRBV25-1 and TRBJ2-3; D gene ambiguous. Looked up from germline, CDR1 is MGHDK and CDR2 is SYGVNS. The CDR3 contains 11 residues. The V end lost 5 bases, the J end lost 0 bases, and 0 bases lay between the germline ends. CDR3 sequence (DNA): TGTGCCAGCAGTAGCACAGATACGCAGTATTTT. Its protein is CASSSTDTQYF.

The J gene is TRBJ1-2, the V gene TRBV7-2, with D tentatively TRBD1 (5 bases). Trimming stripped 4 bases from V and 8 bases from J, with 14 bases between. CDR3 size: 13 residues. Germline V gene sequence: CDR1 SGHTA, CDR2 FQGNSA. This CDR3 is CASSYQGSGGYTF. The CDR3 nucleotides are TGTGCCAGCAGCTATCAGGGAAGTGGAGGCTACACCTTC.

The genes are TRBV7-2 and TRBJ2-5; 7 bases align to TRBD2. Germline loops: CDR1 SGHTA, CDR2 FQGNSA. J gave up 5 bases and V 5 bases, and 14 bases lay outside the gene matches. The CDR3 contains 16 residues. The CDR3 DNA reads TGTGCCAGCAGCCGTCTCGTCGAGCGGGATGGGGAGACCCAGTACTTC. Translating gives CASSRLVERDGETQYF.

The rearrangement joins TRBV5-6 to TRBJ2-4; D could derive from TRBD1 or TRBD2 (6 bases each). The CDR3 is 14 residues long. V shed 5 bases and J shed 6 bases, with 15 bases lying between them. CDR1 is SGHDT and CDR2 is YYEEEE in the germline V gene. This CDR3 is CASRRAGQSNIQYF. The CDR3 DNA is TGTGCCAGCAGGAGGGCGGGACAATCAAACATTCAGTACTTC.

The rearrangement links TRBV7-2 to TRBJ2-5; TRBD2 aligns across 13 bases. V was clipped by 8 bases and J by 3 bases; unmatched bases: 18. The CDR3 covers 19 residues. Germline V gene data show CDR1 as SGHTA and CDR2 as FQGNSA. CDR3 protein: CASRRRVFATSGRKETQYF. DNA for the CDR3: TGTGCCAGCCGCCGCAGAGTTTTTGCGACTAGCGGGAGGAAAGAGACCCAGTACTTC.

This clone was seen more than once but under ten times. The V and J genes are TRBV29-1 and TRBJ2-3, with D tentatively TRBD2 (6 bases). CDR1 and CDR2 from the germline V gene are SQVTM and ANQGSEA. V was pared by 1 base and J by 4 bases, with 6 bases between. This CDR3 region has 12 residues. CDR3 nucleotides: TGCAGCGTTGAAGGGGGGGCAGATACGCAGTATTTT. As protein: CSVEGGADTQYF.

A single count supports this clone. The chain is built from TRBV11-2 and TRBJ2-3; D call uncertain. CDR1 is SGHAT, CDR2 FQNNGV, per germline. The CDR3 has 12 residues. Trimming shortened V by 5 bases and J by 6 bases, and 9 bases separated the two germline ends. The CDR3 region is CASSLLGDTQYF. CDR3 nucleotide sequence: TGTGCCAGCAGCCTGCTCGGGGATACGCAGTATTTT.

The chain links TRBV29-1 to TRBJ2-3, with D uncertain. Looked up from germline, CDR1 is SQVTM and CDR2 is ANQGSEA. This CDR3 has 11 amino acids. V lost 1 base and J 10 bases, leaving 9 bases between the germline ends. The chain's CDR3 is CSVEAATAQYF. CDR3 DNA: TGCAGCGTTGAAGCCGCAACGGCGCAGTATTTT.

The genes are TRBV11-3 and TRBJ2-3; TRBD2 matches 8 bases. The CDR3 sequence is 14 residues long. V lost 8 bases to trimming and J lost 2 bases; unmatched junction nucleotides: 6. Germline V lookup: CDR1 SGHNT, CDR2 YENEEA. DNA of the CDR3: TGTGCCAGCCGGGAGGGCGGAAACACAGATACGCAGTATTTT. Its protein product is CASREGGNTDTQYF.

A note on this clone: Other DNA sequences of this sample code for an identical CDR3. V gene TRBV30 combines with J gene TRBJ1-1, with a weak D call TRBD1 (6 bases). The CDR3 contains 13 residues. Germline loops: CDR1 GTSNPN, CDR2 SVGIG (reference sequence). Trimming stripped 0 bases from V and 3 bases from J, with 8 bases between. CDR3: CAWSVRTDTEAFF. The CDR3 nucleotides read TGTGCCTGGAGTGTCCGGACAGACACTGAAGCTTTCTTT.

The chain is built from TRBV10-2 and TRBJ2-3; D perhaps matches TRBD2 (5 bases). Germline V lookup: CDR1 WSHSY, CDR2 SAAADI. The CDR3 runs to 14 residues. V lost 7 bases and J lost 6, with 17 bases in between. The CDR3 DNA follows: TGCGCCAGCATCGACGGGATGGGTGGGGATACGCAGTATTTT. Amino acid sequence: CASIDGMGGDTQYF.

The V call is TRBV7-8, the J call TRBJ1-1; the D is unclear. Germline V gene lookup returns CDR1 SGHVS and CDR2 FQNEAQ. This CDR3 contains 15 residues. V lost 1 base and J lost 3, with 12 bases in between. The DNA of the CDR3 is TGTGCCAGCAGCTTAGGTCGGGGAGGTCACACTGAAGCTTTCTTT. It translates to CASSLGRGGHTEAFF.

This clone was seen just once. The rearrangement joins TRBV29-1 to TRBJ2-7, with 10 bases fitting TRBD2. CDR1 SQVTM and CDR2 ANQGSEA come from the germline V gene. Unmatched junction bases numbered 1, after V lost 2 bases and J lost 3 bases. The CDR3 length is 13 residues. The CDR3 protein is CSVELAGVYEQYF. The CDR3 DNA reads as TGCAGCGTTGAACTAGCGGGGGTCTACGAGCAGTACTTC.

Written as DNA, the CDR3 is TGCAGCGCTCCCCTTACAGGGGGTGCCACAGATACGCAGTATTTT. This codes for CSAPLTGGATDTQYF. V is TRBV29-1 and J is TRBJ2-3, with TRBD1 identical over 8 bases. The V and J ends lost 7 bases and 2 bases, in that order; junction bases with no gene match: 11. There are 15 residues in the CDR3. Germline CDR1 and CDR2: SQVTM and ANQGSEA.

This chain links TRBV4-3 with TRBJ1-5, with D maybe TRBD1 (6 bases). V lost 0 bases and J 4 bases, leaving 10 bases between the germline ends. CDR3 length: 15 amino acids. Looked up from germline, CDR1 is LGHNA and CDR2 is YSLEER. CDR3 coding DNA: TGCGCCAGCAGCCAAGACATGACAGGAAATCAGCCCCAGCATTTT. Its protein product is CASSQDMTGNQPQHF.

The chain employs TRBV4-1 and TRBJ2-3; a weak D match, TRBD1 (6 bases). Looked up from germline, CDR1 is MGHRA and CDR2 is YSYEKL. CDR3 length equals 14 residues. The germline V and J ends were trimmed by 1 base and 6 bases, with 11 bases remaining between them. In nucleotides, the CDR3 is TGCGCCAGCAGCCAAGGACAGGAGCGGGATACGCAGTATTTT. It encodes CASSQGQERDTQYF.

This clone was counted only a few times. The rearrangement joins TRBV27 to TRBJ2-5, with 7 bases lining up with TRBD1. The CDR3 is 14 residues long. V gave up 5 bases and J gave up 6 bases; unmatched junction bases: 9. From germline, CDR1 is MNHEY and CDR2 SMNVEV (reference sequence). CDR3 loop: CASSPRQGDKTQYF. CDR3 DNA: TGTGCCAGCAGTCCAAGACAGGGCGACAAGACCCAGTACTTC.

The count of this clone is one. The J gene is TRBJ2-1, the V gene TRBV4-1, with D maybe TRBD2 (6 bases). This CDR3 comprises 14 residues. The V end was cut by 0 bases, the J end by 10 bases, with 13 bases between. Looked up from germline, CDR1 is MGHRA and CDR2 is YSYEKL. As DNA, the CDR3 is TGCGCCAGCAGCCAAGATGTGGGACTTGTGGAGCAGTTCTTC. Encoded protein: CASSQDVGLVEQFF.

The chain links TRBV18 to TRBJ2-7; 10 bases are a match to TRBD2. This CDR3 spans 15 amino acids. The junction had 12 bases not matched to a gene; V was cut back by 6 bases and J by 7 bases. CDR1 is KGHSH, CDR2 LQKENI, per germline. CDR3 in DNA: TGTGCCAGCTCGCCCGGGACTAGCGTGAGGGGAGAGCAGTACTTC. It yields the protein CASSPGTSVRGEQYF.

This chain joins TRBV11-2 and TRBJ2-7, with no clear D. The CDR3 is made up of 13 amino acids. V was shortened by 5 bases and J by 6 bases, with 14 bases between the two germline ends. CDR1 is SGHAT, CDR2 FQNNGV, per germline. The CDR3 DNA follows: TGTGCCAGCAGCGAACACGTTAGGATCGAGCAGTACTTC. As protein: CASSEHVRIEQYF.

This chain links TRBV7-9 with TRBJ1-5; TRBD1 agrees at 7 bases. The CDR3 sequence is 14 residues long. Losses at the gene ends were 3 bases for V and 2 bases for J; bases not matched to a gene: 1. The germline CDR1 and CDR2 sequences are SEHNR and FQNEAQ (reference sequence). CDR3 nucleotides: TGTGCCAGCAGCTTCGACAGGGGCAATCAGCCCCAGCATTTT. The encoded protein is CASSFDRGNQPQHF.

A few counts support this clone. The CDR3: CASSINRGAEAFF. CDR3 coding DNA: TGTGCCAGTAGTATAAACAGGGGTGCTGAAGCTTTCTTT. V usage is TRBV19 and J usage is TRBJ1-1, with 7 bases fitting TRBD1. CDR3 size: 13 residues. V dropped 2 bases and J dropped 6; count of bases not matched to a gene: 3. Per germline, CDR1 LNHDA and CDR2 SQIVND (reference sequence).

This chain links TRBV19 with TRBJ2-7; tentative D call: TRBD2 (5 bases). This CDR3 region has 14 residues. With 5 bases removed from V and 3 bases from J, the gap between germline ends came to 14 bases. CDR1 is LNHDA and CDR2 is SQIVND in the germline V gene (reference sequence). The CDR3 is CASSRRRENYEQYF. DNA of the CDR3: TGTGCCAGTAGTCGCCGACGGGAAAACTACGAGCAGTACTTC.